This section outlines one TCR beta chain sequence together with its context. Other DNA sequences in the sample encode the same CDR3. The CDR3 contains 14 residues. CDR1 and CDR2 from the germline V gene are SGDLS and YYNGEE. The V end was cut by 0 bases, the J end by 2 bases, with 9 bases between. Per the study methods: Counts of nucleated cells, estimated from reference gene primer amplification, were obtained. Data came from immunoSEQ multiplex PCR; TCRdb stores just in-frame clones and leaves some out. V, J and clone size reflect that table, while D and trimming were determined from the DNA. The sample comprises a few hundred thousand clones, roughly 90% of which are singletons, and almost 3% rests with the top ten. Self-reported history from a screening survey and questionnaire set each donor's cohort. The sample comes from a study of blood T cell repertoires in COVID-19. Study details: T cells, B-cell-depleted T cells, or PBMCs provided the cDNA or gDNA that served as material.

This chain connects TRBV9 to TRBJ2-7; tentative D call: TRBD1 (5 bases). The sequence came from a woman aged 25 to 45 who had recovered from COVID-19. The sample consisted of PBMCs or T cells enriched from blood (not recorded which). Here the CDR3 DNA reads TGTGCCAGCAGCGTAGGGGGCACAACCTACGAGCAGTACTTC. Encoded protein: CASSVGGTTYEQYF.